The present T cell receptor (beta chain) was sequenced within a study of blood T cells in healthy people across ages. Notes on the study in general: Roughly linear age-related decline in beta diversity appeared, significant by age roughly 40.

This clonotype was counted at least ten times. What it recognizes is unknown. The total RNA that was extracted per sample amounted to at least 5.5 micrograms. V trimming: 4 bases; J trimming: 3 bases; junction bases outside the gene matches: 9. The germline CDR1 and CDR2 sequences are LGHNA and YSLEER. The CDR3 totals 16 residues. Together with a sample-barcoded 5' primer, a J-beta primer mix was included in a second PCR lasting roughly 7 to 11 cycles. One entry per CDR3 protein results from TCRdb running MiXCR on the 5' RACE reads. The sample shows 870,000 or so distinct CDR3 sequences, less than 35% of them seen only once.

This chain links TRBV4-3 with TRBJ2-3; 8 bases match TRBD2. This receptor was taken from a woman older than 75 in good health. The sequencing sample was made of blood. The CDR3 DNA reads TGCGCCAGCAGCCCGAGGGCACTAGCGGTTACAGATACGCAGTATTTT. It codes for CASSPRALAVTDTQYF.